One and the same sample provided the 4 T cell receptor beta chains below, sequenced in a study of T-cell memory formation after mild COVID-19. TCRdb re-derived calls from the 5' RACE reads in MiXCR, one entry per CDR3 protein. The top ten clones hold roughly 5.3% of a sample with 100,000 to 150,000 distinct CDR3 sequences, 15% to 20% of them seen once. Specimen: PBMCs or a T cell subset sorted from them (not recorded which). Every receptor here comes from a young man who had mild COVID-19 (a few samples of this study predate the infection). Cell type and time point are not known.

This clonotype was detected many times. The rearrangement joins TRBV28 to TRBJ1-5; D is undetermined. This CDR3 spans 14 amino acids. The germline CDR1 and CDR2 sequences are MDHEN and SYDVKM. Trimming stripped 8 bases from V and 6 bases from J, with 17 bases between. DNA for the CDR3: TGTGCCAGCTGCTCCTATACGGGGTTTCAGCCCCAGCATTTT. This translates into CASCSYTGFQPQHF. Full variable domain (outside the CDR3, taken from reference TRBV28 and TRBJ1-5): DVKVTQSSRYLVKRTGEKVFLECVQDMDHENMFWYRQDPGLGLRLIYFSYDVKMKEKGDIPEGYSVSREKKERFSLILESASTNQTSMYLCASCSYTGFQPQHFGDGTRLSIL.

This chain connects TRBV6-6 to TRBJ2-1; 9 bases are a match to TRBD2. This CDR3 is 16 amino acids long. Per germline, CDR1 MNHNY and CDR2 SVGAGI (reference sequence). V lost 0 bases, J lost 6 bases, and 6 bases stayed unmatched. The CDR3 region has the DNA TGTGCCAGCAGTTACTCGGGACTAGCTAAGGCCAATGAGCAGTTCTTC. Amino acids: CASSYSGLAKANEQFF.

This clonotype was detected only a few times. The V call is TRBV19, the J call TRBJ2-5, with 8 bases identical to TRBD1. The CDR3 extends over 14 amino acids. Germline CDR1 LNHDA, CDR2 SQIVND (reference sequence). V dropped 5 bases and J dropped 7; count of bases not matched to a gene: 9. In DNA, the CDR3 is TGTGCCAGTAGTGCCCGACAGGGGATGGGGACCCAGTACTTC. Protein sequence: CASSARQGMGTQYF.

This clonotype was found a few times. V usage is TRBV2 and J usage is TRBJ2-5, with D maybe TRBD2 (5 bases). The CDR3 length is 13 residues. Germline V CDR1 and CDR2: SNHLY, FYNNEI. Trimming cost V 5 bases and J 4 bases, with 11 bases left between them. CDR3 protein: CASSYTRGETQYF. The CDR3 coding sequence is TGTGCCAGCAGTTATACTCGGGGAGAGACCCAGTACTTC.